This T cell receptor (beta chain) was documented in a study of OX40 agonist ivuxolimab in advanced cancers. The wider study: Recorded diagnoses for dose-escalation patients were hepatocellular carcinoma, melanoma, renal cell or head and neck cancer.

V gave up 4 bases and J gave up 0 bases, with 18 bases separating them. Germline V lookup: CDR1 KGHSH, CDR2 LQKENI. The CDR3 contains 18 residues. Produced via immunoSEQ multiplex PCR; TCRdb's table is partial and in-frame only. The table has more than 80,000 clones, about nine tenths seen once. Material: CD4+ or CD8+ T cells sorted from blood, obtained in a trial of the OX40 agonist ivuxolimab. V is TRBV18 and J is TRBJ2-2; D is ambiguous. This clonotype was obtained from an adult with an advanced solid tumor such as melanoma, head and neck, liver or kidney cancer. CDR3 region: CASSLWTASTSNTGELFF. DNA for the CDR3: TGTGCCAGCTCACTGTGGACGGCCTCGACTTCGAACACCGGGGAGCTGTTTTTT.